The next 3 T cell receptor beta chains were all read from a single sample in a study of T cell responses to AZD1222 COVID-19 vaccine. The data were produced by immunoSEQ multiplex PCR, yet TCRdb's version contains in-frame clones alone and is incomplete. The sample lists some 120,000 clones, around nine tenths seen once, with 11% in the top ten. Specimen: peripheral blood, collected on day 0 of MenACWY control vaccination. The source is an adult in good health.

This clone was seen a handful of times. The chain carries TRBV21-1 and TRBJ2-7; the DNA was not used to check the table's D call, TRBD1. TRBV21-1 counts as a pseudogene. The CDR3 runs to 13 residues. DNA of the CDR3: TGTGCCAGCCGGGACAGGGGCCCCTACGAGCAGTACTTC. Its translation: CASRDRGPYEQYF.

V and J are TRBV5-4 and TRBJ1-5; possible D gene TRBD1, 5 bases. The CDR3 contains 14 residues. The V gene's germline CDR1 is SGHNT and CDR2 YYREEE (reference sequence). The ends were cut back, 1 base at V and 1 base at J, with 6 bases in the middle. The CDR3 region has the DNA TGTGCCAGCAGCTTGCGGGGGAGCAATCAGCCCCAGCATTTT. It is translated as CASSLRGSNQPQHF.

This chain joins TRBV27 and TRBJ2-7, with TRBD1 as a possible D gene (6 bases). V gave up 5 bases and J gave up 3 bases, with 14 bases separating them. The CDR3 spans 14 residues. Germline-derived CDR1 and CDR2 are MNHEY and SMNVEV (reference sequence). This chain's CDR3 is CASSAQGNLYEQYF. CDR3 in DNA: TGTGCCAGCAGTGCACAGGGAAATCTCTACGAGCAGTACTTC.